One sample yielded the 29 T cell receptor beta chains listed below, sequenced in a study of regulatory and conventional T cells in RAG deficiency. Blood CD4+ CD25-low CD127-high conventional T cells supplied the genomic DNA template. Sequencing used immunoSEQ multiplex PCR; TCRdb keeps in-frame clones, though not all of them. The repertoire holds 20,000 to 25,000 clones, with approximately 95% as singletons. These data also formed part of another study, on regulatory T cells. From that paper: Amplification used 52 TRBV primers and 13 TRBJ primers.

The specimen sequenced was CD25- CD4+ T cells sorted from blood. Receptor source: a human donor in good health.

This chain links TRBV6-5 with TRBJ2-3, with D tentatively TRBD1 (6 bases). Trimming removed 5 bases from V and 4 bases from J, with 13 bases in between. The CDR3 totals 14 residues. Looked up from germline, CDR1 is MNHEY and CDR2 is SVGAGI. The CDR3 region is CASSTGFEADTQYF. CDR3 in DNA: TGTGCCAGCAGTACAGGGTTTGAGGCAGATACGCAGTATTTT.

V is TRBV6-6 and J is TRBJ1-1; possibly TRBD1 for D (5 bases). The length of the CDR3 is 14 residues. Trimming stripped 7 bases from V and 4 bases from J, with 16 bases between. Germline V CDR1 and CDR2: MNHNY, SVGAGI (reference sequence). Here the CDR3 reads CASKILGRVTEAFF. The CDR3, as DNA: TGTGCCAGCAAGATCCTCGGCAGGGTCACTGAAGCTTTCTTT.

The count of this clone is one. V gene TRBV7-9 combines with J gene TRBJ2-5; 7 nucleotides match TRBD1. The germline CDR1 and CDR2 sequences are SEHNR and FQNEAQ (reference sequence). The CDR3 is 15 amino acids. The V gene end was trimmed by 0 bases and the J gene end by 1 base; junction bases not matched to a gene: 2. CDR3 sequence reads: CASSLAGTAQETQYF. CDR3 DNA: TGTGCCAGCAGCTTAGCGGGGACAGCCCAAGAGACCCAGTACTTC.

This sequence joins TRBV7-2 and TRBJ2-3, with a possible D match to TRBD2 (6 bases). The CDR3 loop spans 15 amino acids. V was clipped by 4 bases and J by 0 bases, with 11 bases between them. Per the germline V gene, CDR1 is SGHTA and CDR2 is FQGNSA. The CDR3 region is CASSSWGDSTDTQYF. As DNA, the CDR3 is TGTGCCAGCAGCTCCTGGGGGGATAGCACAGATACGCAGTATTTT.

This chain uses TRBV7-2 with TRBJ1-6; D is uncertain. Per germline, CDR1 SGHTA and CDR2 FQGNSA. The CDR3 runs 14 residues. The V end lost 5 bases, the J end lost 7 bases, and 12 bases lay between the germline ends. CDR3 in DNA: TGTGCCAGCAGCCCCCGGAGGACGAATTCACCCCTCCACTTT. It specifies CASSPRRTNSPLHF.

The chain has TRBV7-2 and TRBJ1-5; D is uncertain. Trimming left V 2 bases short and J 7 bases short, with 18 bases between. There are 16 residues in the CDR3. Germline CDR1 is SGHTA and CDR2 is FQGNSA. DNA for the CDR3: TGTGCCAGCAGCTTAACCGACACTGCTCGTTACCAGCCCCAGCATTTT. It is translated as CASSLTDTARYQPQHF. The variable domain in full, completed from reference TRBV7-2 and TRBJ1-5, reads GAGVSQSPSNKVTEKGKDVELRCDPISGHTALYWYRQSLGQGLEFLIYFQGNSAPDKSGLPSDRFSAERTGGSVSTLTIQRTQQEDSAVYLCASSLTDTARYQPQHFGDGTRLSIL.

The chain carries TRBV7-3 and TRBJ1-2; 8 nucleotides line up with TRBD1. Per germline, CDR1 SGHTA and CDR2 FQGTGA. Trimming at V came to 5 bases and at J to 8 bases, leaving 7 bases not matched to a gene. The CDR3 is 13 residues long. The CDR3 nucleotides are TGTGCCAGCAGCCCAGACAGGGGCTACGGCTACACCTTC. As protein: CASSPDRGYGYTF.

This chain joins TRBV7-6 and TRBJ2-5; possible D gene TRBD2, 6 bases. The CDR3 is 18 residues long. Germline V gives CDR1 SGHVS, CDR2 FNYEAQ. V was clipped by 4 bases and J by 4 bases, with 25 bases between them. The CDR3 nucleotides are TGTGCCAGCAGCTACCCTCTCGCGGGGCTACTAAGCGGAGAGACCCAGTACTTC. This gives the protein CASSYPLAGLLSGETQYF. The full variable domain, in which reference TRBV7-6 and TRBJ2-5 provide the parts outside the CDR3, is GAGVSQSPRYKVTKRGQDVALRCDPISGHVSLYWYRQALGQGPEFLTYFNYEAQQDKSGLPNDRFSAERPEGSISTLTIQRTEQRDSAMYRCASSYPLAGLLSGETQYFGPGTRLLVL.

The sample holds a few counts of this clone. The chain couples TRBV30 to TRBJ2-5; D possibly corresponds to TRBD2 (6 bases). The CDR3 runs 15 residues. CDR1 GTSNPN and CDR2 SVGIG come from the germline V gene (reference sequence). With 4 bases removed from V and 8 bases from J, the gap between germline ends came to 23 bases. The DNA for the CDR3 is TGTGCCTGGACCTTGCACCCAGCAGGAGGGGATACCCAGTACTTC. It translates to CAWTLHPAGGDTQYF.

V is TRBV5-8 and J is TRBJ2-7, with TRBD2 matching 8 bases. CDR1 SGHTS and CDR2 YDEGEE come from the germline V gene. With V trimmed by 3 bases and J by 3 bases, 20 bases remained unmatched. The CDR3 extends over 19 amino acids. In nucleotides, the CDR3 is TGTGCCAGCAGCTCCTATCCCGGGACTAGTATTTATGGGGACTACGAGCAGTACTTC. As protein: CASSSYPGTSIYGDYEQYF. Full variable domain (outside the CDR3, taken from reference TRBV5-8 and TRBJ2-7): EAGVTQSPTHLIKTRGQQATLRCSPISGHTSVYWYQQALGLGLQFLLWYDEGEERNRGNFPPRFSGRQFPNYSSELNVNALELEDSALYLCASSSYPGTSIYGDYEQYFGPGTRLTVT.

The J gene is TRBJ2-2, the V gene TRBV5-6; TRBD1 matches at 9 bases. Trimming removed 0 bases from V and 7 bases from J; junction bases left unmatched: 4. This CDR3 is 15 amino acids long. The germline gives CDR1 SGHDT, CDR2 YYEEEE. The CDR3 sequence: CASSLVQGANGELFF. CDR3 bases: TGTGCCAGCAGCTTGGTACAGGGGGCAAACGGGGAGCTGTTTTTT.

The rearrangement uses TRBV30 and TRBJ1-2, with TRBD1 matching 7 bases. CDR1 and CDR2 from the germline V gene are GTSNPN and SVGIG (reference sequence). V lost 4 bases and J lost 0; bases outside the gene matches: 8. The CDR3 extends over 15 amino acids. The CDR3 DNA reads as TGTGCCTGGAAACCCCTGACAGGGCCTAACTATGGCTACACCTTC. This translates into CAWKPLTGPNYGYTF. Supplemented by reference TRBV30 and TRBJ1-2, the full variable domain reads SQTIHQWPATLVQPVGSPLSLECTVEGTSNPNLYWYRQAAGRGLQLLFYSVGIGQISSEVPQNLSASRPQDRQFILSSKKLLLSDSGFYLCAWKPLTGPNYGYTFGSGTRLTVV.

This chain joins TRBV30 and TRBJ2-5, with D unresolved. This CDR3 contains 11 residues. The V end was cut by 5 bases, the J end by 4 bases, with 8 bases between. From germline, CDR1 is GTSNPN and CDR2 SVGIG (reference sequence). The CDR3 loop reads CAWSPVETQYF. CDR3 nucleotide sequence: TGTGCCTGGTCGCCAGTAGAGACCCAGTACTTC. Drawing the rest from reference TRBV30 and TRBJ2-5, the complete variable domain is SQTIHQWPATLVQPVGSPLSLECTVEGTSNPNLYWYRQAAGRGLQLLFYSVGIGQISSEVPQNLSASRPQDRQFILSSKKLLLSDSGFYLCAWSPVETQYFGPGTRLLVL.

This clone was seen just once. The chain carries TRBV29-1 and TRBJ2-1; the match to TRBD2 covers 9 bases. The CDR3 contains 17 residues. Germline V gene data show CDR1 as SQVTM and CDR2 as ANQGSEA. With 3 bases clipped from V and 3 bases from J, the junction kept 12 bases outside the gene matches. The CDR3 nucleotides read TGCAGCGTTGATCCTCTTAGCGGGGGCCACGACTACAATGAGCAGTTCTTC. As protein: CSVDPLSGGHDYNEQFF.

Here the CDR3 reads CASGGGFESPLHF. CDR3 bases: TGTGCCAGCGGGGGGGGCTTTGAGTCACCCCTCCACTTT. The J gene is TRBJ1-6, the V gene TRBV7-2; weak D call: TRBD1 (6 bases). The V end was cut by 8 bases, the J end by 10 bases, with 15 bases between. CDR1 is SGHTA and CDR2 is FQGNSA in the germline V gene. This CDR3 spans 13 amino acids.

The chain employs TRBV5-1 and TRBJ1-2; D is uncertain. Per the germline V gene, CDR1 is SGHRS and CDR2 is YFSETQ. The CDR3 is made up of 16 amino acids. Trimming took 0 bases from V and 8 from J, leaving 20 bases between them. The CDR3 sequence: CASSLDIGVGSRGYTF. CDR3 sequence (DNA): TGCGCCAGCAGCTTGGATATAGGTGTAGGGAGCAGGGGCTACACCTTC. Based on the CDR3 plus reference TRBV5-1 and TRBJ1-2, the full variable domain is KAGVTQTPRYLIKTRGQQVTLSCSPISGHRSVSWYQQTPGQGLQFLFEYFSETQRNKGNFPGRFSGRQFSNSRSEMNVSTLELGDSALYLCASSLDIGVGSRGYTFGSGTRLTVV.

The chain couples TRBV4-1 to TRBJ1-3; 7 bases align to TRBD1. This CDR3 region has 17 residues. V lost 1 base to trimming and J lost 4 bases; unmatched junction nucleotides: 10. Germline CDR1 MGHRA, CDR2 YSYEKL. The chain's CDR3 is CASSQGGDSWEGNTIYF. The CDR3 nucleotides read TGCGCCAGCAGCCAAGGAGGGGACAGCTGGGAAGGAAACACCATATATTTT.

The chain uses TRBV6-6 and TRBJ1-2, with D hard to call. CDR1 and CDR2 (germline): MNHNY, SVGAGI (reference sequence). This CDR3 has 15 residues. The V end lost 2 bases, the J end lost 5 bases, and 15 bases lay between the germline ends. CDR3 bases: TGTGCCAGCAGTTACCAGACTGAAGTGGGTTATGGCTACACCTTC. Translated, it gives CASSYQTEVGYGYTF.

The chain recombines TRBV5-4 with TRBJ2-3, with D possibly TRBD1 on 5 matching bases. CDR1 is SGHNT and CDR2 is YYREEE in the germline V gene (reference sequence). The germline V and J ends were trimmed by 5 bases and 2 bases, with 12 bases remaining between them. There are 14 residues in the CDR3. The CDR3 region is CASSPDSNTDTQYF. Here the CDR3 DNA reads TGTGCCAGCAGTCCCGACAGCAACACAGATACGCAGTATTTT. Full variable domain (remainder filled in from reference TRBV5-4 and TRBJ2-3): ETGVTQSPTHLIKTRGQQVTLRCSSQSGHNTVSWYQQALGQGPQFIFQYYREEENGRGNFPPRFSGLQFPNYSSELNVNALELDDSALYLCASSPDSNTDTQYFGPGTRLTVL.

V usage is TRBV9 and J usage is TRBJ2-4, with a tentative D call TRBD1 (5 bases). Per germline, CDR1 SGDLS and CDR2 YYNGEE. This CDR3 is 12 amino acids long. V was cut by 2 bases and J by 10 bases, with 10 bases left in between. CDR3: CASSVDMRIQYF. The CDR3 region has the DNA TGTGCCAGCAGCGTGGACATGCGGATTCAGTACTTC.

The chain couples TRBV2 to TRBJ1-2, with a weak D call TRBD1 (5 bases). The CDR3 has 13 amino acids. Germline CDR1 and CDR2: SNHLY and FYNNEI. Trimming pared 10 bases from V and 8 bases from J, leaving 20 bases between. The CDR3 is CATDKRYRIGYTF. The CDR3 bases are TGTGCCACCGACAAACGTTACAGGATAGGCTACACCTTC.

The chain recombines TRBV7-2 with TRBJ1-3; TRBD1 agrees at 8 bases. CDR1 SGHTA and CDR2 FQGNSA come from the germline V gene. The CDR3 spans 16 residues. Losses at the gene ends were 5 bases for V and 0 bases for J; bases not matched to a gene: 6. The CDR3 DNA sequence: TGTGCCAGCAGCCTACTGGGACAGGCCTCTGGAAACACCATATATTTT. This sequence encodes CASSLLGQASGNTIYF.

V gene TRBV5-1 combines with J gene TRBJ2-1; 14 bases agree with TRBD2. The CDR3 is 18 amino acids. The junction had 9 bases not matched to a gene; V was cut back by 0 bases and J by 7 bases. Germline CDR1 reads SGHRS; CDR2 reads YFSETQ. For the CDR3, the DNA is TGCGCCAGCAGCTTGGCAGGGACTAGCGGGGGTCACGGGAATGAGCAGTTCTTC. This translates into CASSLAGTSGGHGNEQFF.

The chain is built from TRBV27 and TRBJ2-7, with unresolved D. V dropped 3 bases and J dropped 4 bases, with 13 bases sitting between them. The CDR3 has 14 residues. Germline V gene data show CDR1 as MNHEY and CDR2 as SMNVEV (reference sequence). The CDR3 spells CASSFSYELYEQYF. Here the CDR3 DNA reads TGTGCCAGCAGTTTCTCCTATGAGCTGTACGAGCAGTACTTC.

The chain has TRBV9 and TRBJ1-4; TRBD1 might be the D (6 bases). Trimming shortened V by 4 bases and J by 2 bases, and 12 bases separated the two germline ends. CDR1 and CDR2 from the germline V gene are SGDLS and YYNGEE. The CDR3 runs 15 residues. This CDR3 reads CASSRIGGTNEKLFF. The CDR3 DNA reads TGTGCCAGCAGCCGCATAGGGGGTACTAATGAAAAACTGTTTTTT.

This CDR3 reads CASSLRTSGGETQYF. CDR3 coding DNA: TGTGCCAGCAGCTTACGGACTAGCGGGGGCGAGACCCAGTACTTC. The J gene is TRBJ2-5, the V gene TRBV5-4, with 13 bases identical to TRBD2. There are 15 residues in the CDR3. V lost 2 bases and J lost 5; bases outside the gene matches: 3. Germline V gives CDR1 SGHNT, CDR2 YYREEE (reference sequence).

V is TRBV7-2 and J is TRBJ2-3, with D perhaps matching TRBD1 (6 bases). Trimming stripped 1 base from V and 6 bases from J, with 14 bases between. The CDR3 is 15 amino acids. Germline V gene data show CDR1 as SGHTA and CDR2 as FQGNSA. CDR3 loop: CASSLVQGAKDTQYF. CDR3 nucleotides: TGTGCCAGCAGCTTAGTACAGGGAGCAAAGGATACGCAGTATTTT.

The CDR3 nucleotides are TGTGCCAGCAGTGAATACCCAGGGAGCAATCAGCCCCAGCATTTT. This codes for CASSEYPGSNQPQHF. This rearrangement joins TRBV2 to TRBJ1-5; a possible D gene is TRBD1 (5 bases). The CDR3 consists of 15 residues. The germline V gene has CDR1 SNHLY and CDR2 FYNNEI. Trimming took off 2 bases at V and 1 base at J, with 9 bases between the two ends.

This rearrangement joins TRBV9 to TRBJ1-1, with TRBD1 matching over 8 bases. The CDR3 extends over 14 amino acids. Germline V gene sequence: CDR1 SGDLS, CDR2 YYNGEE. V was pared by 1 base and J by 7 bases, with 6 bases of the junction left unmatched. CDR3 sequence reads: CASSVTDRGFEAFF. DNA of the CDR3: TGTGCCAGCAGCGTAACCGACAGGGGATTTGAAGCTTTCTTT.